The rows below give T cell receptor beta chains drawn from one sample of a study of cytomegalovirus exposure and HLA in healthy donors. Sequencing was performed with immunoSEQ multiplex PCR; in TCRdb, only in-frame clones are kept and a portion is missing. The sample lists roughly 110,000 clones; over 75% were seen once. The sequencing input was PBMCs. These receptor sequences come from a woman younger than 35 in good health and CMV-seronegative. The conserved cysteine and the conserved F or W are not part of the CDR3 here.

TRBJ2-1,TRBV7-9,ASSLVSTGATRREQF
TRBJ1-5,TRBV18,ASSPDQGNNQPQH
TRBJ1-4,TRBV11-2,ASSRAYSQPVGKLF
TRBJ1-2,TRBV2,ASRDDRGRGYT
TRBJ2-7,TRBV6-5,ASSPGQGVSEQY
TRBJ1-2,TRBV30,AWSVSANGYT
TRBJ2-7,TRBV28,ASITSGPSYEQY
TRBJ2-5,TRBV9,ASSVAGGETQY
TRBJ1-2,TRBV7-2,ASSLGADNYGYT
TRBJ2-7,TRBV2,ASSVEGRYEQY
TRBJ2-1,TRBV4-1,ASSQGLAGGENEQF
TRBJ1-5,TRBV6-1,ASSSLDSTQPQH
TRBJ2-3,TRBV29-1,SVPSPSTDTQY
TRBJ2-7,TRBV27,ASSRTLGTGRYEQY
TRBJ1-2,TRBV5-1,ASSPINGRVNYGYT
TRBJ1-1,TRBV6-1,ASSEAGGGGAEAF
TRBJ2-7,TRBV5-1,ASSLGGRTYEQY
TRBJ1-6,TRBV9,ASSVAFRSGTSPLH
TRBJ1-5,TRBV6-5,ASSYGTGEGPQH
TRBJ1-3,TRBV30,AWRDQGKGNTIY
TRBJ2-3,TRBV7-2,ASSFQIRGQSTDTQY
TRBJ2-7,TRBV18,ASSPDPTVEQY
TRBJ1-4,TRBV5-1,ASRAAGGLNEKLF
TRBJ2-7,TRBV19,ASSIAHSYEQY
TRBJ2-5,TRBV25-1,ASSEHREGEEQY
TRBJ2-2,TRBV7-7,ASGRPNTGELF
TRBJ2-7,TRBV10-3,AISGGAPSGSYEQY
TRBJ1-2,TRBV4-3,ASSQEFPASSYGYT
TRBJ2-1,TRBV4-2,ASSLTSGRMDEQF
TRBJ1-4,TRBV5-1,ASSLNGQGDEKLF
TRBJ1-2,TRBV28,ASSSRDYGYT
TRBJ2-1,TRBV4-1,ASSQAGGGTGNEQF
TRBJ1-2,TRBV7-9,ASSLGPGYT
TRBJ1-5,TRBV19,ASSSQIGQPQH
TRBJ2-2,TRBV7-2,ASSPPGHNTGELF
TRBJ1-1,TRBV11-3,ASSLLGTEAF
TRBJ2-1,TRBV5-4,ASSPQGFGYNEQF
TRBJ2-3,TRBV7-8,ASRDTSGGSDTQY
TRBJ2-2,TRBV5-1,ASSLSGTSGIGELF